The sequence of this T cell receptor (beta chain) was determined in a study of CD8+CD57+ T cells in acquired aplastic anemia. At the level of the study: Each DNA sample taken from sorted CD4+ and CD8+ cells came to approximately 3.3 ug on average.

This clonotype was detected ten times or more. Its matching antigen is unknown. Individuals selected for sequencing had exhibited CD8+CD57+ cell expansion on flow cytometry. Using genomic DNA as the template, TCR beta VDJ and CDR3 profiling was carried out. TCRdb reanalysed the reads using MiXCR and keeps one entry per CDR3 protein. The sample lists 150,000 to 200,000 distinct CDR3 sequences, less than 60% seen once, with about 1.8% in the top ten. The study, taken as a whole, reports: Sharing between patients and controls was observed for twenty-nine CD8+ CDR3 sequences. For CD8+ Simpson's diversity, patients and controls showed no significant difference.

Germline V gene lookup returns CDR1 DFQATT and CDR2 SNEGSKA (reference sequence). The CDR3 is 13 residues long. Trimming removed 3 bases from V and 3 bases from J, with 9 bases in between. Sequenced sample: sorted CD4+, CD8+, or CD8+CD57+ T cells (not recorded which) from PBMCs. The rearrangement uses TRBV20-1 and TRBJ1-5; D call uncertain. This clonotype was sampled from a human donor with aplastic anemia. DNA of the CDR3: TGCAGTGCTAGTTATCAGACCAATCAGCCCCAGCATTTT. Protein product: CSASYQTNQPQHF.